This TCR beta chain appears in the sequencing data of a study of beta chain features in type 1 diabetes. Study background: Age and gender were similar between patients and healthy donors, as were cell yields. Study conclusions and caveats: A moderate, significant TCRB CDR3 shortening appeared in type 1 diabetes across four CD4+ subsets.

It was via CD45RO/CCR7/CD25/CD127/CD95/CD27 that CD4+ naive, central memory, regulatory and stem cell-like memory cells were sorted. As every portion of the isolated RNA was reverse transcribed, the sequencing read expressed TCRB transcripts. Profiling relied on immunoSEQ multiplex PCR, and the TCRdb table lists in-frame clones only, not all of them. The table includes 900,000 or so clones, 15% to 20% detected once. As to this clone: Antigen: not known.

The CDR3 runs to 14 residues. The V segment lost 3 bases and the J segment 7 bases; nucleotides outside the gene matches: 4. Germline-derived CDR1 and CDR2 are SEHNR and FQNEAQ (reference sequence). Sequenced: naive CD4+ T cells from blood. The rearrangement uses TRBV7-9 and TRBJ1-4; TRBD1 matches at 8 bases. The receptor comes from a woman aged 18 to 35 in good health. As DNA, the CDR3 is TGTGCCAGCAGCTTTCAGGGGGCGGGTGAAAAACTGTTTTTT. Translation: CASSFQGAGEKLFF.